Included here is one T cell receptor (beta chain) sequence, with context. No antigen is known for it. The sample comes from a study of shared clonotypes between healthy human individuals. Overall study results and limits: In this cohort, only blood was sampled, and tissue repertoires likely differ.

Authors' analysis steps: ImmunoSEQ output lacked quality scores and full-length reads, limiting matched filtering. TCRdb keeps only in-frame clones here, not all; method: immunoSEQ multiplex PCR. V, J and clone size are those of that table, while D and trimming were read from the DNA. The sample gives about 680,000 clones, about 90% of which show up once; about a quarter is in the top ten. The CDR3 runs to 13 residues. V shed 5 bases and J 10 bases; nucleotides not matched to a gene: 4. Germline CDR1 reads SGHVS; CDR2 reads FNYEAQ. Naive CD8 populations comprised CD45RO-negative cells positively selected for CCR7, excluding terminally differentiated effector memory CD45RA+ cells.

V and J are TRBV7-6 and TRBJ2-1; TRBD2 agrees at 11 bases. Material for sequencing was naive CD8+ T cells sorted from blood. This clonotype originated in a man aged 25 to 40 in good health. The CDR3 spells CASSLGTSGEQFF. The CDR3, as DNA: TGTGCCAGCAGCCTCGGGACTAGCGGAGAGCAGTTCTTC.